This T cell receptor beta chain is drawn from a study of cytotoxic CD8 clonotypes in ibrutinib-treated CLL. This CDR3 has 11 residues. Trimming pared 8 bases from V and 5 bases from J, leaving 7 bases between. Germline CDR1 and CDR2: SGHAT and FQNNGV. Method: immunoSEQ multiplex PCR; TCRdb's copy keeps in-frame clones and lacks some. Among around 310,000 clones listed, 70% to 80% were seen once. The specimen comprised PBMCs, sampled before ibrutinib treatment. This TCR derives from a human donor with chronic lymphocytic leukemia. The V and J genes are TRBV11-2 and TRBJ1-5; D ambiguous. The CDR3 here is CASGLDQPQHF. The CDR3 region has the DNA TGTGCCAGCGGTTTGGATCAGCCCCAGCATTTT. The full variable domain, in which reference TRBV11-2 and TRBJ1-5 provide the parts outside the CDR3, is EAGVAQSPRYKIIEKRQSVAFWCNPISGHATLYWYQQILGQGPKLLIQFQNNGVVDDSQLPKDRFSAERLKGVDSTLKIQPAKLEDSAVYLCASGLDQPQHFGDGTRLSIL.